One and the same sample provided the 28 T cell receptor beta chains below, sequenced in a study of T cells in Graves' hyperthyroidism and ophthalmopathy. TCR beta CDR3 regions were amplified from RNA. In the first-round RT-PCR of the TCR CDR3, the HTBI primer set was used. Via MiXCR, TCRdb re-called the multiplex PCR reads, giving one row per CDR3 protein. This sample yields some 510,000 distinct CDR3 sequences, of which roughly 20% are seen a single time; 26% belongs to the top ten. The sample comprised blood. These receptors all come from a man aged 18-30 years with Graves' hyperthyroidism.

In regard to this clonotype: Without the conserved terminal phenylalanine or tryptophan, this CDR3 likely stems from a read error. Because the CDR3's place on the DNA is in doubt, the DNA is left out and the CDR3 is given as listed by TCRdb. The chain links TRBV7-9 to TRBJ1-1. The germline V gene encodes CDR1 SEHNR and CDR2 FQNEAQ (reference sequence). The CDR3 spans 11 amino acids, including both terminal residues. The CDR3 is CATMVNTEACL.

This clonotype has only a few counts. The chain is built from TRBV6-5 and TRBJ2-5; D is perhaps TRBD2 (6 bases). This CDR3 has 16 amino acids. Germline V gene sequence: CDR1 MNHEY, CDR2 SVGAGI. V lost 2 bases and J lost 2, with 15 bases in between. CDR3 amino acids: CASSYRHGSQQETQYF. The CDR3 region has the DNA TGTGCCAGCAGTTACAGACACGGGAGCCAACAAGAGACCCAGTACTTC.

This clonotype appeared many times. The chain links TRBV6-5 to TRBJ1-2, with a weak D call TRBD1 (5 bases). V was cut by 6 bases and J by 0 bases, with 17 bases left in between. Germline V gene sequence: CDR1 MNHEY, CDR2 SVGAGI. This CDR3 is built from 16 residues. CDR3 region: CASRSGTVSSNYGYTF. CDR3 in DNA: TGTGCCAGCAGATCCGGGACTGTATCTTCTAACTATGGCTACACCTTC.

This clonotype was counted at least ten times. The genes are TRBV19 and TRBJ1-5; 7 positions agree with TRBD1. The V gene end was trimmed by 5 bases and the J gene end by 0 bases; junction bases not matched to a gene: 7. The CDR3 runs to 16 residues. Germline V lookup: CDR1 LNHDA, CDR2 SQIVND (reference sequence). In DNA, the CDR3 is TGTGCCAGTAGTCCAACGACAGGGTATAGCAATCAGCCCCAGCATTTT. It is translated as CASSPTTGYSNQPQHF.

This clonotype was picked up a small number of times. The chain employs TRBV5-1 and TRBJ1-1; a weak D match, TRBD1 (5 bases). Trimming stripped 0 bases from V and 0 bases from J, with 15 bases between. In germline, CDR1 is SGHRS, CDR2 YFSETQ. The CDR3 has 17 amino acids. As DNA, the CDR3 is TGCGCCAGCAGCTTGGGTCTCGTAGGGGTGATGAACACTGAAGCTTTCTTT. This codes for CASSLGLVGVMNTEAFF.

This clonotype has a count of ten or more. CDR3 DNA sequence: TGTGCCAGCAGCTTCCCGGGCTACACCTTC. Its translation: CASSFPGYTF. This rearrangement joins TRBV7-9 to TRBJ1-2; no reliable D call. V was cut by 3 bases and J by 8 bases, with 4 bases left in between. The germline V gene encodes CDR1 SEHNR and CDR2 FQNEAQ (reference sequence). The CDR3 has 10 amino acids.

The chain couples TRBV5-1 to TRBJ2-7; D is unclear. The V end was cut by 4 bases, the J end by 0 bases, with 11 bases between. This CDR3 has 14 residues. Germline values: CDR1 SGHRS, CDR2 YFSETQ. The CDR3 bases are TGCGCCAGCAGCCCGGACCCCGGCTCCTACGAGCAGTACTTC. Its protein is CASSPDPGSYEQYF.

Turning to this clonotype: A much more abundant neighbour one base away suggests this may be a read error. This rearrangement joins TRBV10-2 to TRBJ2-7; D call uncertain. The CDR3 runs to 13 residues. Looked up from germline, CDR1 is WSHSY and CDR2 is SAAADI. CDR3 coding DNA: TGCGCCAGCAGTGATCCCTATGTCTACGGGCAGTACTTC. This translates into CASSDPYVYGQYF.

This clonotype was observed many times. The V gene is TRBV29-1, the J gene TRBJ1-5; possible D gene TRBD1, 5 bases. Germline V CDR1 and CDR2: SQVTM, ANQGSEA. V lost 4 bases to trimming and J lost 2 bases, with 9 bases between them. The CDR3 loop spans 13 amino acids. The CDR3: CSVGEGGNQPQHF. For the CDR3, the DNA is TGCAGCGTTGGCGAAGGGGGCAATCAGCCCCAGCATTTT.

This clonotype was counted a few times. The chain carries TRBV6-1 and TRBJ1-1; D may be TRBD1 (6 bases). Germline V gene sequence: CDR1 MNHNS, CDR2 SASEGT. V lost 7 bases, J lost 0 bases, and 18 bases lay in between. This CDR3 spans 16 amino acids. CDR3 region: CASKGGPSGMNTEAFF. The CDR3 region has the DNA TGTGCCAGCAAGGGGGGGCCCTCGGGAATGAACACTGAAGCTTTCTTT.

At least ten counts were recorded for this clonotype. V is TRBV2 and J is TRBJ2-5; D call uncertain. This CDR3 is 13 amino acids long. From germline, CDR1 is SNHLY and CDR2 FYNNEI. V gave up 3 bases and J gave up 3 bases, with 8 bases separating them. DNA of the CDR3: TGTGCCAGCAGTGATATGGATAAAGAGACCCAGTACTTC. Its protein is CASSDMDKETQYF.

This clonotype was counted a few times. The rearrangement joins TRBV20-1 to TRBJ2-6, with D unclear. The V and J ends lost 0 bases and 0 bases respectively, with 3 bases between them. Germline CDR1 reads DFQATT; CDR2 reads SNEGSKA (reference sequence). This CDR3 comprises 14 residues. The CDR3 is CSARDGSGANVLTF. The CDR3 DNA is TGCAGTGCTAGAGATGGCTCTGGGGCCAACGTCCTGACTTTC.

The V and J genes are TRBV6-4 and TRBJ1-5, with a possible D match to TRBD1 (5 bases). V gave up 2 bases and J gave up 4 bases, with 12 bases separating them. The CDR3 extends over 15 amino acids. Germline V gene data show CDR1 as MRHNA and CDR2 as SNTAGT. CDR3: CASSDPGRRNQPQHF. For the CDR3, the DNA is TGTGCCAGCAGTGACCCAGGGAGGAGGAATCAGCCCCAGCATTTT.

This clonotype was recorded at least ten times. The chain recombines TRBV11-2 with TRBJ2-7; 10 bases are a match to TRBD2. With 7 bases clipped from V and 2 bases from J, the junction kept 14 bases outside the gene matches. The length of the CDR3 is 17 residues. Germline loops: CDR1 SGHAT, CDR2 FQNNGV. CDR3 coding DNA: TGTGCCAGCACATCACTGTTGACTAGCGGGCGTCCCTACGAGCAGTACTTC. Translation gives CASTSLLTSGRPYEQYF.

There are many counts of this clonotype. The rearrangement uses TRBV12-3 or TRBV12-4 and TRBJ2-2, with TRBD1 matching 9 bases. This CDR3 spans 16 amino acids. The V segment lost 0 bases and the J segment 3 bases; nucleotides outside the gene matches: 2. CDR3 sequence (DNA): TGTGCCAGCAGTTTAGCCGGGACAGGGTACACCGGGGAGCTGTTTTTT. Protein product: CASSLAGTGYTGELFF.

At least ten counts were recorded for this clonotype. This chain links TRBV12-3 or TRBV12-4 with TRBJ1-2; possibly TRBD1 for D (5 bases). This CDR3 spans 15 amino acids. The V end lost 4 bases, the J end lost 9 bases, and 21 bases lay between the germline ends. CDR3 nucleotide sequence: TGTGCCAGCAGTTCTTCCGGGGCCGCTTCGGCCCGCTACACCTTC. Encoded protein: CASSSSGAASARYTF.

This rearrangement joins TRBV27 to TRBJ2-7, with TRBD2 identical over 7 bases. The ends lost 5 bases at V and 6 bases at J; junction bases unmatched: 7. The germline V gene encodes CDR1 MNHEY and CDR2 SMNVEV (reference sequence). The CDR3 is made up of 13 amino acids. This CDR3 reads CASSPRGVGEQYF. CDR3 coding DNA: TGTGCCAGCAGTCCCCGGGGGGTTGGCGAGCAGTACTTC.

This clonotype was found many times. V and J are TRBV6-1 and TRBJ2-2; the match to TRBD1 covers 8 bases. Unmatched junction bases numbered 2, after V lost 4 bases and J lost 1 base. Germline V gene data show CDR1 as MNHNS and CDR2 as SASEGT. The CDR3 contains 15 residues. The CDR3 is CASSADRVNTGELFF. The CDR3 nucleotides read TGTGCCAGCAGTGCGGACAGGGTGAACACCGGGGAGCTGTTTTTT.

This clonotype has at least ten counts. This sequence joins TRBV27 and TRBJ1-5; D is ambiguous. V lost 6 bases to trimming and J lost 0 bases, with 9 bases between them. This CDR3 region has 14 residues. Germline V lookup: CDR1 MNHEY, CDR2 SMNVEV (reference sequence). The CDR3 DNA reads as TGTGCCAGCAGGGGAGAGTATAGCAATCAGCCCCAGCATTTT. Translated: CASRGEYSNQPQHF.

This clonotype came up many times. The CDR3 nucleotides read TGTGCCAGCAGTGGAAACCAAGAGACCCAGTACTTC. Its translation is CASSGNQETQYF. The genes are TRBV25-1 and TRBJ2-5; D is unresolved. The germline V and J ends were trimmed by 4 bases and 0 bases, with 3 bases remaining between them. CDR3 size: 12 residues. Germline lookup yields CDR1 MGHDK and CDR2 SYGVNS.

This clonotype was detected ten times or more. The chain uses TRBV7-6 and TRBJ1-1; D perhaps matches TRBD1 (6 bases). The CDR3 consists of 14 residues. Germline CDR1 and CDR2: SGHVS and FNYEAQ. The V end lost 5 bases, the J end lost 4 bases, and 14 bases lay between the germline ends. CDR3 region: CASSPNRAATEAFF. Here the CDR3 DNA reads TGTGCCAGCAGCCCCAACAGGGCCGCCACTGAAGCTTTCTTT.

This clonotype was found a few times. Written as DNA, the CDR3 is TGTGCCAGCAGTCCTAGCGGGATCATGTACGAGCAGTACTTC. Protein product: CASSPSGIMYEQYF. The chain uses TRBV28 and TRBJ2-7, with 9 bases identical to TRBD2. The germline CDR1 and CDR2 sequences are MDHEN and SYDVKM. The CDR3 runs 14 residues. Trimming removed 5 bases from V and 4 bases from J; junction bases left unmatched: 6.

This clonotype came up many times. This rearrangement joins TRBV7-2 to TRBJ1-5; TRBD1 aligns across 8 bases. The germline gives CDR1 SGHTA, CDR2 FQGNSA. The V and J ends lost 5 bases and 5 bases, in that order; junction bases with no gene match: 5. This CDR3 contains 14 residues. CDR3 in amino acids: CASSPQTGDQPQHF. CDR3 nucleotide sequence: TGTGCCAGCAGCCCCCAGACAGGGGATCAGCCCCAGCATTTT.

This clonotype was counted a few times. The chain joins TRBV24-1 to TRBJ1-2; a weak D match, TRBD1 (6 bases). CDR1 and CDR2 (germline): KGHDR, SFDVKD. The CDR3 covers 15 residues. V was clipped by 3 bases and J by 8 bases, with 18 bases between them. The CDR3 nucleotides are TGTGCCACCAGTGATGTAGCCCAGGGGAGAGGCGGCTACACCTTC. The encoded protein is CATSDVAQGRGGYTF.

This clonotype was picked up many times. The chain joins TRBV29-1 to TRBJ1-1; TRBD1 matches 7 bases. The CDR3 loop spans 12 amino acids. The V gene end was trimmed by 6 bases and the J gene end by 11 bases; junction bases not matched to a gene: 12. The germline CDR1 and CDR2 sequences are SQVTM and ANQGSEA. The CDR3, as DNA: TGCAGCGTCGAACGTGGACAGGCCGCGGCTTTCTTT. It encodes CSVERGQAAAFF.

This sequence joins TRBV27 and TRBJ2-5; D ambiguous. The CDR3 runs to 12 residues. V dropped 6 bases and J dropped 5 bases, with 10 bases sitting between them. Germline V CDR1 and CDR2: MNHEY, SMNVEV (reference sequence). Here the CDR3 reads CASSPNWETQYF. The CDR3 DNA reads TGTGCCAGCAGCCCAAATTGGGAGACCCAGTACTTC.

Worth noting for this clonotype: A read error is possible here, since a much larger clone lies one base away. The rearrangement uses TRBV27 and TRBJ1-2, with a tentative D call TRBD1 (5 bases). CDR3 length: 14 amino acids. Germline CDR1 MNHEY, CDR2 SMNVEV (reference sequence). CDR3 DNA: TGTGGCAGCAGTACCCAACTCGGGGGATCCGGCTACACCTTC. This gives the protein CGSSTQLGGSGYTF.

The chain carries TRBV28 and TRBJ2-5; weak D call: TRBD1 (5 bases). This CDR3 is built from 14 residues. The germline V and J ends were trimmed by 1 base and 5 bases, with 11 bases remaining between them. CDR1 MDHEN and CDR2 SYDVKM come from the germline V gene. The CDR3 is CASSLFAGSETQYF. The CDR3 DNA is TGTGCCAGCAGTTTATTTGCAGGGTCCGAGACCCAGTACTTC.